Listed below are T cell receptor beta chains from one sample, sequenced in a study of cytomegalovirus exposure and HLA in healthy donors. Produced via immunoSEQ multiplex PCR; TCRdb's table is partial and in-frame only. The sample has about 100,000 clones, 78% seen once. Sequencing input: PBMCs. These receptors originate from a woman in her thirties or forties in good health and CMV-seronegative. Both conserved end residues are part of each CDR3. Each record gives: V gene, clone size, D gene, J gene, CDR3 protein, CDR3 DNA. The D gene is left open where the match is weak. Expanded clones get a size class; other rows say once, few or many, or leave the size out.

v_gene: TRBV25-1
abundance: few
d_gene: -
j_gene: TRBJ1-4
CDR3aa: CASRRRWGEKLFF
CDR3nt: TGTGCCAGCAGGAGGAGGTGGGGTGAAAAACTGTTTTTT

v_gene: TRBV6-5
abundance: -
d_gene: -
j_gene: TRBJ2-3
CDR3aa: CASSYEGGDTQYF
CDR3nt: TGTGCCAGCAGTTATGAGGGTGGAGATACGCAGTATTTT

v_gene: TRBV7-9
abundance: -
d_gene: TRBD1
j_gene: TRBJ2-2
CDR3aa: CASSLGAGTGNTGELFF
CDR3nt: TGTGCCAGCAGCCTGGGGGCCGGGACAGGGAACACCGGGGAGCTGTTTTTT

v_gene: TRBV19
abundance: few
d_gene: -
j_gene: TRBJ1-2
CDR3aa: CASSPGEGSSWDYGYTF
CDR3nt: TGTGCCAGTAGTCCTGGAGAGGGAAGTTCGTGGGACTATGGCTACACCTTC

v_gene: TRBV7-7
abundance: -
d_gene: TRBD1
j_gene: TRBJ1-2
CDR3aa: CASSLGDRVHGYTF
CDR3nt: TGTGCTAGCAGCTTAGGGGACAGGGTTCATGGCTACACCTTC

v_gene: TRBV27
abundance: -
d_gene: TRBD2
j_gene: TRBJ2-7
CDR3aa: CASSPVGAGFYEQYF
CDR3nt: TGTGCCAGCAGCCCCGTTGGAGCGGGGTTCTACGAGCAGTACTTC

v_gene: TRBV13
abundance: -
d_gene: -
j_gene: TRBJ2-5
CDR3aa: CASSFGGRGTQYF
CDR3nt: TGTGCCAGCAGCTTCGGAGGACGGGGGACCCAGTACTTC

v_gene: TRBV4-3
abundance: -
d_gene: TRBD1
j_gene: TRBJ2-2
CDR3aa: CASSQDFMGQGLSRTGELFF
CDR3nt: TGCGCCAGCAGCCAAGATTTTATGGGACAGGGGTTGAGTCGCACCGGGGAGCTGTTTTTT

v_gene: TRBV7-2
abundance: once
d_gene: -
j_gene: TRBJ2-7
CDR3aa: CASSLPYEQYF
CDR3nt: TGTGCCAGCAGCTTACCCTACGAGCAGTACTTC

v_gene: TRBV28
abundance: -
d_gene: -
j_gene: TRBJ1-5
CDR3aa: CASSPPHQPQHF
CDR3nt: TGTGCCAGCAGTCCTCCCCATCAGCCCCAGCATTTT

v_gene: TRBV27
abundance: -
d_gene: -
j_gene: TRBJ1-2
CDR3aa: CASSLSNSGSYGYTF
CDR3nt: TGTGCCAGCAGTTTATCGAACTCCGGGAGTTATGGCTACACCTTC

v_gene: TRBV9
abundance: -
d_gene: -
j_gene: TRBJ1-2
CDR3aa: CASSSQANYGYTF
CDR3nt: TGTGCCAGCAGCTCCCAGGCGAACTATGGCTACACCTTC

v_gene: TRBV19
abundance: -
d_gene: TRBD1
j_gene: TRBJ2-7
CDR3aa: CASSTGQRSYEQYF
CDR3nt: TGTGCCAGTAGTACGGGACAGAGATCCTACGAGCAGTACTTC

v_gene: TRBV6-1
abundance: -
d_gene: -
j_gene: TRBJ2-4
CDR3aa: CASIPNISKNIQYF
CDR3nt: TGTGCCAGCATTCCCAACATATCCAAAAACATTCAGTACTTC

v_gene: TRBV14
abundance: -
d_gene: TRBD2
j_gene: TRBJ2-5
CDR3aa: CASSRTSGRLETQYF
CDR3nt: TGTGCCAGCAGCCGGACTAGCGGGAGGTTGGAGACCCAGTACTTC

v_gene: TRBV6-5
abundance: -
d_gene: -
j_gene: TRBJ1-2
CDR3aa: CASQKRGSYYGYTF
CDR3nt: TGTGCCAGCCAAAAAAGGGGTTCGTACTATGGCTACACCTTC

v_gene: TRBV27
abundance: -
d_gene: TRBD1
j_gene: TRBJ1-1
CDR3aa: CASSRWTGGFLDTEAFF
CDR3nt: TGTGCCAGCAGCCGCTGGACAGGGGGTTTCTTGGACACTGAAGCTTTCTTT

v_gene: TRBV7-3
abundance: -
d_gene: -
j_gene: TRBJ1-6
CDR3aa: CASSLVGDSNSPLHF
CDR3nt: TGTGCCAGCAGCTTAGTCGGAGATTCTAATTCACCCCTCCACTTT

v_gene: TRBV18
abundance: -
d_gene: -
j_gene: TRBJ2-1
CDR3aa: CASSPLSSYNEQFF
CDR3nt: TGTGCCAGCTCACCGTTGAGCTCCTACAATGAGCAGTTCTTC

v_gene: TRBV11-2
abundance: few
d_gene: -
j_gene: TRBJ1-1
CDR3aa: CASSLISGLEAFF
CDR3nt: TGTGCCAGCAGCTTAATTTCGGGACTTGAAGCTTTCTTT

v_gene: TRBV28
abundance: once
d_gene: -
j_gene: TRBJ2-5
CDR3aa: CASRSTGGGGEQYF
CDR3nt: TGTGCCAGCAGGTCTACAGGGGGGGGAGGTGAGCAGTACTTC

v_gene: TRBV25-1
abundance: -
d_gene: TRBD2
j_gene: TRBJ2-5
CDR3aa: CASSAAGVETQYF
CDR3nt: TGTGCCAGCAGTGCCGCGGGGGTGGAGACCCAGTACTTC

v_gene: TRBV4-1
abundance: few
d_gene: -
j_gene: TRBJ1-1
CDR3aa: CASSQGDTEAFF
CDR3nt: TGCGCCAGCAGCCAGGGCGACACTGAAGCTTTCTTT

v_gene: TRBV5-4
abundance: -
d_gene: TRBD2
j_gene: TRBJ2-5
CDR3aa: CASSLEAGGGWETQYF
CDR3nt: TGTGCCAGCAGCTTGGAGGCGGGAGGGGGCTGGGAGACCCAGTACTTC

v_gene: TRBV15
abundance: -
d_gene: TRBD2
j_gene: TRBJ2-1
CDR3aa: CATSSLLGAAGGNEQFF
CDR3nt: TGTGCCACCAGCAGTCTCCTGGGGGCTGCGGGAGGCAATGAGCAGTTCTTC